This TCR beta chain was observed in a study of blood T cell repertoires in COVID-19. About the study: Sites in the United States, Italy and Spain provided acute and convalescent COVID-19 samples. T cells, B-cell-depleted T cells, or PBMCs supplied cDNA or gDNA.

Authors' methods: From reference gene primer amplification, estimates of nucleated cell counts were derived. Method: immunoSEQ multiplex PCR; TCRdb's copy keeps in-frame clones and lacks some. V and J calls and clone size are copied from that table; D and trimming were computed from the DNA. The table records about 210,000 clones, 70% to 85% of them present only once. V dropped 0 bases and J dropped 5 bases, with 4 bases sitting between them. Germline V CDR1 and CDR2: SNHLY, FYNNEI. There are 13 residues in the CDR3. The V gene is TRBV2, the J gene TRBJ2-2; D is undetermined. The material sequenced was peripheral blood. This clonotype originated in a man aged 50 to 59 with active or convalescent COVID-19. The CDR3 here is CASSEATTGELFF. CDR3 sequence (DNA): TGTGCCAGCAGTGAAGCGACAACCGGGGAGCTGTTTTTT.